The entry below gives a single T cell receptor (beta chain) sequence along with its context. Its antigen is not known. Both 60 Vbeta primers and 13 Jbeta primers went into the PCR. Profiling relied on immunoSEQ multiplex PCR, and the TCRdb table lists in-frame clones only, not all of them. Its table records around 200,000 clones. The CDR3 is 11 residues long. Germline values: CDR1 MNHEY, CDR2 SVGAGI. V lost 6 bases to trimming and J lost 8 bases, with 7 bases between them. The source of the sample is a study of cytomegalovirus exposure and HLA in healthy donors. Study conclusions and caveats: Roughly uniform depth of sequencing across donors was assumed in presence/absence analyses.

All donors participated as healthy donors of bone marrow. This clonotype originated in a girl aged 2-10 years in good health and CMV-seropositive. The chain recombines TRBV6-5 with TRBJ1-4; unclear D gene. The source material was PBMCs. The chain's CDR3 is CASRLGEKLFF. In DNA form, the CDR3 reads TGTGCCAGCAGGCTAGGAGAAAAACTGTTTTTT.